Reported below is one T cell receptor (beta chain). This entry comes from a study of blood T cell repertoires in COVID-19. Original processing notes: Reference gene primer amplification gave nucleated cell count estimates. The protocol was immunoSEQ multiplex PCR, while the TCRdb copy is restricted to in-frame clones and leaves out a portion. V, J and clone size derive from that table, while D and trimming were established from the DNA sequence. Found here are 350,000 to 450,000 clones, roughly 90% of them singletons; the top ten hold more than 0.85%. The germline CDR1 and CDR2 sequences are SGDLS and YYNGEE. The CDR3 has 15 amino acids. V lost 3 bases and J lost 3, with 13 bases in between.

The clonotype comes from a woman in her forties who had been exposed to COVID-19. This chain joins TRBV9 and TRBJ1-5, with TRBD1 as a possible D gene (5 bases). Sequenced material: PBMCs or T cells enriched from blood (not recorded which). The CDR3 coding sequence is TGTGCCAGCAGCGCTCAAGACAGATTCAATCAGCCCCAGCATTTT. Translating it yields CASSAQDRFNQPQHF. Full variable domain (remainder filled in from reference TRBV9 and TRBJ1-5): DSGVTQTPKHLITATGQRVTLRCSPRSGDLSVYWYQQSLDQGLQFLIQYYNGEERAKGNILERFSAQQFPDLHSELNLSSLELGDSALYFCASSAQDRFNQPQHFGDGTRLSIL.